The next 3 T cell receptor beta chains were all read from a single sample in a study of blood T cell repertoires in COVID-19. Clones were read by immunoSEQ multiplex PCR, and TCRdb kept only the in-frame ones, dropping some. The sample records fewer than 250,000 clones, roughly 80% being singletons. Sequenced: peripheral blood. Receptors were obtained from a woman between 50 and 59 years old with acute or convalescent COVID-19.

The J gene is TRBJ2-4, the V gene TRBV18, with D perhaps matching TRBD2 (5 bases). Between the trimmed V and J ends, which lost 3 bases and 8 bases, there was a span of 14 bases. The CDR3 runs 14 residues. Per germline, CDR1 KGHSH and CDR2 LQKENI. The CDR3 nucleotides are TGTGCCAGCTCACCCACCCCTGAGGGATACATTCAGTACTTC. Translating gives CASSPTPEGYIQYF.

The chain is built from TRBV9 and TRBJ1-3, with 7 bases that match TRBD1. The V gene's germline CDR1 is SGDLS and CDR2 YYNGEE. Trimming removed 3 bases from V and 0 bases from J; junction bases left unmatched: 3. The CDR3 is 15 residues long. CDR3 in amino acids: CASSGTGISGNTIYF. CDR3 in DNA: TGTGCCAGCAGCGGGACAGGAATCTCTGGAAACACCATATATTTT.

The chain is built from TRBV30 and TRBJ1-5; D perhaps matches TRBD1 (5 bases). CDR3 length equals 15 residues. Trimming stripped 0 bases from V and 0 bases from J, with 9 bases between. Germline CDR1 GTSNPN, CDR2 SVGIG (reference sequence). CDR3 DNA sequence: TGTGCCTGGAGTGTACCAGGGTTTAGCAATCAGCCCCAGCATTTT. It encodes CAWSVPGFSNQPQHF.